The following is a T cell receptor beta chain sequence with its context. J was trimmed by 4 bases and V by 5 bases; bases with no gene match: 4. The CDR3 sequence is 13 residues long. Germline lookup yields CDR1 MNHEY and CDR2 SVGEGT. These data are taken from a study of blood T cell repertoires in COVID-19. The participants were between about 18 and 90 years old and came from some 23 US areas. Participant reports of clinical history set cohort assignment. Only in-frame clones appear in the TCRdb table, and some are missing; sequencing was by immunoSEQ multiplex PCR. The sample comprises about 240,000 clones, around 85% of which are singletons, and around 3.3% rests with the top ten.

J is TRBJ1-2 and V is TRBV6-2 or TRBV6-3; TRBD1 aligns across 7 bases. What was sequenced was PBMCs or T cells enriched from blood (not recorded which). The clonotype was recovered from a woman aged 40 to 50 with acute COVID-19. The CDR3 DNA reads TGTGCCAGCAGTCCCGGGACAGTCTATGGCTACACCTTC. This gives the protein CASSPGTVYGYTF.